The 21 T cell receptor beta chains below were found in one sample sequenced in a study of blood T cell repertoires in COVID-19. Here immunoSEQ multiplex PCR was the method, and the copy in TCRdb shows in-frame clones only, minus some. This sample has 100,000 to 150,000 clones, with more than 70% found just once. The specimen sequenced was peripheral blood. These receptors originate from an elderly woman with acute or convalescent COVID-19.

The gene calls are TRBV6-5 and TRBJ2-5; 8 nucleotides match TRBD2. This CDR3 comprises 16 residues. Per the germline V gene, CDR1 is MNHEY and CDR2 is SVGAGI. The ends lost 0 bases at V and 5 bases at J; junction bases unmatched: 8. As DNA, the CDR3 is TGTGCCAGCAGTTACTCGAATGTTCGGGGGGGCGAGACCCAGTACTTC. Translated, it gives CASSYSNVRGGETQYF.

To note about this clone: The sample holds other DNA sequences that translate to the same CDR3. The chain carries TRBV5-1 and TRBJ2-7, with TRBD2 identical over 13 bases. CDR3 length: 14 residues. Per the germline V gene, CDR1 is SGHRS and CDR2 is YFSETQ. J gave up 4 bases and V 3 bases, and 1 base lay outside the gene matches. CDR3 loop: CASSSGLAGYEQYF. CDR3 coding DNA: TGCGCCAGCAGCTCGGGACTAGCGGGATACGAGCAGTACTTC.

The rearrangement links TRBV2 to TRBJ2-7; TRBD2 might be the D (6 bases). This CDR3 spans 12 amino acids. Germline V lookup: CDR1 SNHLY, CDR2 FYNNEI. In DNA, the CDR3 is TGTGCTTCCGGGACTTACGCGTACGAGCAGTACTTC. Translated: CASGTYAYEQYF.

The chain uses TRBV5-6 and TRBJ2-7; D uncertain. Germline V CDR1 and CDR2: SGHDT, YYEEEE. Deletions cut 4 bases from V and 0 bases from J, with 17 bases between. CDR3 length equals 16 residues. CDR3 coding DNA: TGTGCCAGCAGCCAATTGACTTTGCCGGCCTCCTACGAGCAGTACTTC. It encodes CASSQLTLPASYEQYF.

The chain is built from TRBV19 and TRBJ1-4; no reliable D call. Trimming removed 11 bases at V and 0 bases at J, with 16 bases between. The germline V gene has CDR1 LNHDA and CDR2 SQIVND (reference sequence). This CDR3 is built from 15 residues. DNA for the CDR3: TGTGCCGTCTCGCGCGGACTGACAACTAATGAAAAACTGTTTTTT. This translates into CAVSRGLTTNEKLFF.

This clone was recorded once. The chain recombines TRBV6-6 with TRBJ1-2; 7 bases are a match to TRBD1. Trimming cost V 4 bases and J 5 bases; bases outside gene matches: 10. Germline assignment: CDR1 MNHNY and CDR2 SVGAGI (reference sequence). The CDR3 runs to 15 residues. As DNA, the CDR3 is TGTGCCAGCAGTTCTGGATCCAGGGGGGAGTATGGCTACACCTTC. Protein product: CASSSGSRGEYGYTF.

Only one count was recorded for this clone. The V gene is TRBV5-1, the J gene TRBJ2-7; no definite D call. The CDR3 length is 13 residues. V lost 4 bases, J lost 4 bases, and 12 bases lay in between. Germline V gives CDR1 SGHRS, CDR2 YFSETQ. The CDR3 reads CASSAEAGYEQYF. CDR3 coding DNA: TGCGCCAGCAGCGCCGAAGCAGGTTACGAGCAGTACTTC.

The chain employs TRBV5-1 and TRBJ1-1, with D perhaps TRBD1 (6 bases). V lost 0 bases and J 3 bases, leaving 12 bases between the germline ends. The CDR3 covers 15 residues. Germline assignment: CDR1 SGHRS and CDR2 YFSETQ. In DNA form, the CDR3 reads TGCGCCAGCAGCTTGGTATGGGGGCAGGACACTGAAGCTTTCTTT. This encodes CASSLVWGQDTEAFF.

This clone was found once. V and J are TRBV18 and TRBJ2-7; D is ambiguous. The CDR3 loop spans 13 amino acids. V was pared by 2 bases and J by 2 bases, with 7 bases between. The V gene's germline CDR1 is KGHSH and CDR2 LQKENI. Here the CDR3 reads CASSPSPAYEQYF. In DNA, the CDR3 is TGTGCCAGCTCACCATCCCCCGCCTACGAGCAGTACTTC.

The chain carries TRBV20-1 and TRBJ2-7, with a possible D match to TRBD1 (6 bases). V was cut by 3 bases and J by 2 bases, with 11 bases left in between. This CDR3 comprises 13 residues. Germline CDR1 is DFQATT and CDR2 is SNEGSKA (reference sequence). The CDR3 reads CSASKDSPYEQYF. CDR3 DNA: TGCAGTGCTAGTAAGGACAGTCCCTACGAGCAGTACTTC.

This clone was seen only once. The V call is TRBV6-6, the J call TRBJ2-7, with 7 bases that match TRBD1. The CDR3 is 13 residues long. With V trimmed by 4 bases and J by 7 bases, 7 bases remained unmatched. Germline lookup yields CDR1 MNHNY and CDR2 SVGAGI (reference sequence). In DNA form, the CDR3 reads TGTGCCAGCAGTTGGGGGACAGCCGGGGAGCAGTACTTC. Its protein product is CASSWGTAGEQYF.

This clone was detected only once. The genes are TRBV29-1 and TRBJ2-5; perhaps TRBD2 as D (6 bases). V lost 3 bases to trimming and J lost 5 bases, with 19 bases between them. CDR1 and CDR2 from the germline V gene are SQVTM and ANQGSEA. The CDR3 contains 15 residues. The chain's CDR3 is CSVDRGGMRGETQYF. DNA of the CDR3: TGCAGCGTTGATCGGGGCGGGATGCGCGGGGAGACCCAGTACTTC.

The rearrangement uses TRBV6-1 and TRBJ1-1; the match to TRBD1 covers 7 bases. V shed 2 bases, J shed 7 bases, and the junction held 1 base outside the gene matches. Germline V gives CDR1 MNHNS, CDR2 SASEGT. The CDR3 extends over 12 amino acids. CDR3 region: CASSERDSEAFF. The CDR3 nucleotides read TGTGCCAGCAGTGAAAGGGACAGTGAAGCTTTCTTT.

V usage is TRBV6-1 and J usage is TRBJ1-4; a possible D gene is TRBD1 (6 bases). V was pared by 3 bases and J by 8 bases, with 16 bases between. This CDR3 is 15 amino acids long. CDR1 is MNHNS and CDR2 is SASEGT in the germline V gene. CDR3 sequence: CASSDQQGTGEKLFF. CDR3 nucleotide sequence: TGTGCCAGCAGTGACCAACAGGGCACGGGGGAAAAACTGTTTTTT.

The table lists this clone with a few counts. J is TRBJ2-1 and V is TRBV6-6; 14 positions agree with TRBD2. This CDR3 region has 15 residues. The J segment lost 7 bases and the V segment lost 5 bases, leaving 4 bases of the junction unmatched. Germline-derived CDR1 and CDR2 are MNHNY and SVGAGI (reference sequence). Here the CDR3 reads CASSRLAGGQNEQFF. The DNA for the CDR3 is TGTGCCAGCAGTAGACTAGCGGGGGGGCAGAATGAGCAGTTCTTC.

The table lists this clone with a count of one. The chain employs TRBV5-4 and TRBJ2-5, with 7 bases matching TRBD1. Germline V gene data show CDR1 as SGHNT and CDR2 as YYREEE (reference sequence). Losses at the gene ends were 0 bases for V and 5 bases for J; bases not matched to a gene: 10. The CDR3 is 16 residues long. The CDR3 nucleotides read TGTGCCAGCAGCTTGGCTGGGGGCAGCAGGGGGGAGACCCAGTACTTC. Translated, it gives CASSLAGGSRGETQYF.

The chain couples TRBV5-8 to TRBJ2-2, with 9 bases lining up with TRBD1. Germline CDR1 SGHTS, CDR2 YDEGEE. The V segment lost 0 bases and the J segment 3 bases; nucleotides outside the gene matches: 3. CDR3 length equals 16 residues. CDR3 sequence (DNA): TGTGCCAGCAGCTTGGGGGACAGGGCGGACACCGGGGAGCTGTTTTTT. This codes for CASSLGDRADTGELFF.

The genes are TRBV7-9 and TRBJ2-7; D is perhaps TRBD2 (6 bases). V gave up 4 bases and J gave up 7 bases, with 14 bases separating them. The length of the CDR3 is 13 residues. CDR1 is SEHNR and CDR2 is FQNEAQ in the germline V gene (reference sequence). CDR3 in DNA: TGTGCCAGCAGCTCATATTGGGGAGGAGAGCAGTACTTC. It is translated as CASSSYWGGEQYF.

The chain couples TRBV29-1 to TRBJ2-2; 7 bases are shared with TRBD1. Per the germline V gene, CDR1 is SQVTM and CDR2 is ANQGSEA. Trimming removed 3 bases from V and 5 bases from J; junction bases left unmatched: 9. This CDR3 is 15 amino acids long. The CDR3 sequence: CSVDMGQSETGELFF. DNA of the CDR3: TGCAGCGTTGATATGGGACAGTCCGAAACCGGGGAGCTGTTTTTT.

V is TRBV19 and J is TRBJ2-7; possibly TRBD2 for D (7 bases). The V and J ends lost 6 bases and 1 base respectively, with 13 bases between them. Germline assignment: CDR1 LNHDA and CDR2 SQIVND (reference sequence). This CDR3 region has 14 residues. CDR3 sequence reads: CASSPGGRSYEQYF. In DNA, the CDR3 is TGTGCCAGTAGCCCGGGGGGCCGATCCTACGAGCAGTACTTC.

The CDR3 loop reads CASSTPLYEQYF. CDR3 DNA sequence: TGTGCCAGCTCCACCCCACTCTACGAGCAGTACTTC. The rearrangement uses TRBV18 and TRBJ2-7; D unclear. The V end was cut by 6 bases, the J end by 3 bases, with 9 bases between. CDR1 and CDR2 from the germline V gene are KGHSH and LQKENI. The CDR3 contains 12 residues.